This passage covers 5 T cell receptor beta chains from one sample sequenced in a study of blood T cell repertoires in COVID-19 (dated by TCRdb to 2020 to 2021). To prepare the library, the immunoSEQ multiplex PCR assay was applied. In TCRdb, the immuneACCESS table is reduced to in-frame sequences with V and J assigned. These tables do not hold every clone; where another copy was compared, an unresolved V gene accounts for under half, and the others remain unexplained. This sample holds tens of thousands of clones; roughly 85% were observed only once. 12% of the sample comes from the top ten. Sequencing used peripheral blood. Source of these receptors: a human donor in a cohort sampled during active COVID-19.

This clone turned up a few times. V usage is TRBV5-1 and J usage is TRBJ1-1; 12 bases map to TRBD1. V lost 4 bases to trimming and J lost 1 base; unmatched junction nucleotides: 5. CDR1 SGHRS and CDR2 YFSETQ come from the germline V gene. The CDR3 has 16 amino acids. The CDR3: CASSRGDRGPNTEAFF. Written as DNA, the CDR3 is TGCGCCAGCAGCCGGGGGGACAGGGGGCCGAACACTGAAGCTTTCTTT.

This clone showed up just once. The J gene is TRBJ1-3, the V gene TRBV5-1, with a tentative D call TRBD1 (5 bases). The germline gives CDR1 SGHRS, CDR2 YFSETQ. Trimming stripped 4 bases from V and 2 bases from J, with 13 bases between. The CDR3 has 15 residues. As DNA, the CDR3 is TGCGCCAGCAGCCTAGACAGTGTACCTGGAAACACCATATATTTT. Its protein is CASSLDSVPGNTIYF.

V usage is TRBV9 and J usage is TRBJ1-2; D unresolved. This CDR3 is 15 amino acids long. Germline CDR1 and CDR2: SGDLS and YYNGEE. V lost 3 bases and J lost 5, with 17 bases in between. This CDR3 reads CASSAPLEGGYGYTF. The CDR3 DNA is TGTGCCAGCAGCGCGCCCCTAGAGGGAGGGTATGGCTACACCTTC.

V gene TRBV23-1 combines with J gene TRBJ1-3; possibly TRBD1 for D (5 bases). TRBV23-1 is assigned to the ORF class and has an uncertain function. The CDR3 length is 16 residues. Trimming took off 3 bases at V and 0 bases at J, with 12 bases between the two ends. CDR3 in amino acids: CASSHVAGHSGNTIYF. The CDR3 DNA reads TGCGCCAGCAGTCATGTCGCCGGACACTCTGGAAACACCATATATTTT.

Written as DNA, the CDR3 is TGTGCCAGCGCCCCCCACAATAATTCACCCCTCCACTTT. It translates to CASAPHNNSPLHF. V usage is TRBV28 and J usage is TRBJ1-6, with unresolved D. The germline CDR1 and CDR2 sequences are MDHEN and SYDVKM. The CDR3 covers 13 residues. V was clipped by 8 bases and J by 5 bases, with 10 bases between them.